This passage covers 23 T cell receptor beta chains from one sample sequenced in a study of shared clonotypes between healthy human individuals. Profiling relied on immunoSEQ multiplex PCR, and the TCRdb table lists in-frame clones only, not all of them. The sample shows about 640,000 clones, approximately 79% of them seen only once. Sequenced input: memory CD4+ T cells sorted from blood. Subset noted: CD45RA-negative fraction. Receptor source: a woman aged 30 to 39 in good health.

This chain connects TRBV18 to TRBJ2-7; D gene ambiguous. V gave up 2 bases and J gave up 7 bases, with 15 bases separating them. The length of the CDR3 is 14 residues. From germline, CDR1 is KGHSH and CDR2 LQKENI. CDR3: CASSPDMALREQYF. The CDR3 coding sequence is TGTGCCAGCTCACCAGATATGGCTCTTAGAGAGCAGTACTTC.

Only a few counts were recorded for this clone. The gene calls are TRBV28 and TRBJ2-5, with 9 nucleotides matching TRBD1. V lost 5 bases, J lost 5 bases, and 6 bases stayed unmatched. From germline, CDR1 is MDHEN and CDR2 SYDVKM. This CDR3 contains 14 residues. CDR3 DNA sequence: TGTGCCAGCAGTAGGACAGGGGATTTGGAGACCCAGTACTTC. Translating it yields CASSRTGDLETQYF.

The V and J genes are TRBV6-1 and TRBJ1-2; 8 bases are a match to TRBD1. The trim removed 10 bases at V and 5 bases at J, leaving 15 bases unmatched. This CDR3 comprises 15 residues. Germline V gene sequence: CDR1 MNHNS, CDR2 SASEGT. The CDR3 nucleotides read TGTGCCACCTTCGGACAGGGTGGGTCTCATTATGGCTACACCTTC. Residues: CATFGQGGSHYGYTF.

This chain joins TRBV5-8 and TRBJ1-3; no definite D call. Germline V gene lookup returns CDR1 SGHTS and CDR2 YDEGEE. V was clipped by 5 bases and J by 4 bases, with 13 bases between them. This CDR3 region has 14 residues. CDR3 bases: TGTGCCAGCAGAACGAACTCTGGGGGAAACACCATATATTTT. It translates to CASRTNSGGNTIYF.

The chain employs TRBV4-1 and TRBJ2-4, with D hard to call. The CDR3 has 15 amino acids. V gave up 2 bases and J gave up 0 bases, with 8 bases separating them. CDR1 is MGHRA, CDR2 YSYEKL, per germline. CDR3 bases: TGCGCCAGCAGCCAACTGAACCTAGCCAAAAACATTCAGTACTTC. It specifies CASSQLNLAKNIQYF.

This clone has a handful of counts. This chain uses TRBV11-2 with TRBJ1-2; a weak D match, TRBD1 (5 bases). Germline V gene sequence: CDR1 SGHAT, CDR2 FQNNGV. V lost 1 base and J 1 base, leaving 10 bases between the germline ends. The CDR3 extends over 15 amino acids. As DNA, the CDR3 is TGTGCCAGCAGCTTAGGGGCAGGGAATAACTATGGCTACACCTTC. Amino acids: CASSLGAGNNYGYTF.

This clone was observed a few times. This sequence joins TRBV30 and TRBJ1-3; no clear D. Germline V CDR1 and CDR2: GTSNPN, SVGIG (reference sequence). This CDR3 is built from 13 residues. V gave up 0 bases and J gave up 4 bases, with 7 bases separating them. The DNA of the CDR3 is TGTGCCTGGAGTGTACTAGAAGGAAACACCATATATTTT. Translating gives CAWSVLEGNTIYF.

The V gene is TRBV5-1, the J gene TRBJ2-1; 9 nucleotides align to TRBD2. The CDR3 is 15 amino acids. The germline V gene encodes CDR1 SGHRS and CDR2 YFSETQ. Unmatched junction bases numbered 6, after V lost 4 bases and J lost 4 bases. The CDR3 protein is CASSVATSGYNEQFF. The DNA for the CDR3 is TGCGCCAGCAGCGTTGCGACTAGCGGTTACAATGAGCAGTTCTTC.

V is TRBV19 and J is TRBJ2-5, with 7 bases that match TRBD2. V gave up 4 bases and J gave up 5 bases; unmatched junction bases: 7. The CDR3 has 14 amino acids. CDR1 is LNHDA and CDR2 is SQIVND in the germline V gene (reference sequence). The CDR3 here is CASSKLASEETQYF. The CDR3 bases are TGTGCCAGTAGTAAACTAGCGTCGGAGGAGACCCAGTACTTC.

The CDR3 loop reads CASSLGGGIKNIQYF. The CDR3 DNA follows: TGCGCCAGCAGCTTAGGAGGGGGCATCAAAAACATTCAGTACTTC. The chain links TRBV5-1 to TRBJ2-4; weak D call: TRBD1 (7 bases). CDR1 SGHRS and CDR2 YFSETQ come from the germline V gene. The CDR3 length is 15 residues. V was clipped by 2 bases and J by 3 bases, with 12 bases between them. Full variable domain (outside the CDR3, taken from reference TRBV5-1 and TRBJ2-4): KAGVTQTPRYLIKTRGQQVTLSCSPISGHRSVSWYQQTPGQGLQFLFEYFSETQRNKGNFPGRFSGRQFSNSRSEMNVSTLELGDSALYLCASSLGGGIKNIQYFGAGTRLSVL.

The CDR3 sequence: CASSFSVTDTQYF. The DNA for the CDR3 is TGTGCCAGCAGTTTCTCCGTCACAGATACGCAGTATTTT. The chain has TRBV27 and TRBJ2-3, with D uncertain. Trimming stripped 3 bases from V and 2 bases from J, with 6 bases between. This CDR3 has 13 amino acids. Looked up from germline, CDR1 is MNHEY and CDR2 is SMNVEV (reference sequence).

This clone was observed a handful of times. This chain uses TRBV7-2 with TRBJ2-7; tentatively, D is TRBD2 (6 bases). The CDR3 loop spans 14 amino acids. Per germline, CDR1 SGHTA and CDR2 FQGNSA. With 1 base removed from V and 3 bases from J, the gap between germline ends came to 10 bases. CDR3 sequence (DNA): TGTGCCAGCAGCTTAGGGACTAAAGGCTACGAGCAGTACTTC. This sequence encodes CASSLGTKGYEQYF.

As for this clone: In the same sample, other DNA sequences code for this CDR3. The chain carries TRBV2 and TRBJ1-5; no firm D call. CDR3 length: 14 residues. Trimming removed 2 bases at V and 4 bases at J, with 9 bases between. The V gene's germline CDR1 is SNHLY and CDR2 FYNNEI. The CDR3 nucleotides are TGTGCCAGCAGTGAAAACAGTGGGAATCAGCCCCAGCATTTT. It yields the protein CASSENSGNQPQHF. The full variable domain, in which reference TRBV2 and TRBJ1-5 provide the parts outside the CDR3, is EPEVTQTPSHQVTQMGQEVILRCVPISNHLYFYWYRQILGQKVEFLVSFYNNEISEKSEIFDDQFSVERPDGSNFTLKIRSTKLEDSAMYFCASSENSGNQPQHFGDGTRLSIL.

This clone was recorded only once. V is TRBV15 and J is TRBJ2-1; D is uncertain. Between the trimmed V and J ends, which lost 0 bases and 10 bases, there was a span of 7 bases. This CDR3 is 12 amino acids long. Per germline, CDR1 LNHNV and CDR2 YYDKDF (reference sequence). CDR3 DNA: TGTGCCACCAGCAGAGATTGGCAAGAGCAGTTCTTC. Protein product: CATSRDWQEQFF. The full variable domain, rest sourced from reference TRBV15 and TRBJ2-1, is DAMVIQNPRYQVTQFGKPVTLSCSQTLNHNVMYWYQQKSSQAPKLLFHYYDKDFNNEADTPDNFQSRRPNTSFCFLDIRSPGLGDTAMYLCATSRDWQEQFFGPGTRLTVL.

In the case of this clone: Other DNA sequences of this sample code for an identical CDR3. The V and J genes are TRBV18 and TRBJ2-7; 7 bases are shared with TRBD1. The CDR3 covers 15 residues. In germline, CDR1 is KGHSH, CDR2 LQKENI. After removal of 2 bases from V and 0 bases from J, the junction contained 4 bases not matched to a gene. CDR3 sequence reads: CASSPGQGVSYEQYF. DNA for the CDR3: TGTGCCAGCTCACCAGGGCAGGGGGTCTCCTACGAGCAGTACTTC.

As to this clone: Since a much larger clone is just one base distant, this may be a read error. Other nucleotide sequences in the sample specify the same CDR3. This chain links TRBV9 with TRBJ2-2; 14 bases fit TRBD2. The CDR3 totals 16 residues. The ends lost 4 bases at V and 6 bases at J; junction bases unmatched: 5. Germline assignment: CDR1 SGDLS and CDR2 YYNGEE. CDR3 amino acids: CASSLRLAGGPGELFF. The CDR3 nucleotides are TGTGCCAGCAGCCTACGACTAGCGGGAGGGCCCGGGGAGCTGTTTTTT.

This rearrangement joins TRBV2 to TRBJ1-4; 9 bases are shared with TRBD1. This CDR3 has 14 amino acids. V lost 7 bases, J lost 10 bases, and 10 bases stayed unmatched. Germline assignment: CDR1 SNHLY and CDR2 FYNNEI. CDR3 sequence reads: CASKVGQGDGKLFF. The CDR3 coding sequence is TGTGCCAGCAAGGTGGGACAGGGCGATGGAAAACTGTTTTTT.

The CDR3 DNA reads as TGTGCCAGCAGTTTAGTGGGTGGTGGCTACACCTTC. It codes for CASSLVGGGYTF. V gene TRBV28 combines with J gene TRBJ1-2; D gene ambiguous. CDR1 and CDR2 (germline): MDHEN, SYDVKM. CDR3 length equals 12 residues. V was clipped by 2 bases and J by 7 bases, with 8 bases between them.

The V gene is TRBV5-4, the J gene TRBJ2-1; D is perhaps TRBD2 (6 bases). The CDR3 spans 15 residues. V dropped 2 bases and J dropped 0 bases, with 9 bases sitting between them. Germline assignment: CDR1 SGHNT and CDR2 YYREEE (reference sequence). The CDR3 sequence is CASSFGGLSYNEQFF. The DNA for the CDR3 is TGTGCCAGCAGCTTCGGGGGACTCTCCTACAATGAGCAGTTCTTC.

In DNA, the CDR3 is TGTGCCAGCAGTAAAGTACCCCTTAGCTCCTACGAGCAGTACTTC. Translating it yields CASSKVPLSSYEQYF. V usage is TRBV11-2 and J usage is TRBJ2-7; D is uncertain. CDR3 length equals 15 residues. Per germline, CDR1 SGHAT and CDR2 FQNNGV. Trimming left V 6 bases short and J 0 bases short, with 15 bases between.

V gene TRBV5-6 combines with J gene TRBJ1-2; tentatively, D is TRBD1 (6 bases). The germline V and J ends were trimmed by 5 bases and 4 bases, with 15 bases remaining between them. There are 14 residues in the CDR3. Germline lookup yields CDR1 SGHDT and CDR2 YYEEEE. This CDR3 is CASSSQQGVYGYTF. The CDR3 DNA reads as TGTGCCAGCAGTTCGCAACAGGGCGTCTATGGCTACACCTTC.

The chain couples TRBV18 to TRBJ2-1; TRBD1 aligns across 7 bases. The CDR3 is made up of 15 amino acids. CDR1 and CDR2 from the germline V gene are KGHSH and LQKENI. J was trimmed by 9 bases and V by 3 bases; bases with no gene match: 11. The CDR3 protein is CASSPSTLDRVEQFF. DNA for the CDR3: TGTGCCAGCTCACCGAGCACCTTAGACAGGGTTGAGCAGTTCTTC.

This clone has just one count. The V and J genes are TRBV5-1 and TRBJ2-1, with TRBD2 matching 11 bases. The germline V gene has CDR1 SGHRS and CDR2 YFSETQ. CDR3 size: 16 residues. The ends lost 5 bases at V and 7 bases at J; junction bases unmatched: 11. The CDR3 DNA reads TGCGCCAGCAGGTATATAGCGGGAGGGCCGGGAAATGAGCAGTTCTTC. It specifies CASRYIAGGPGNEQFF.